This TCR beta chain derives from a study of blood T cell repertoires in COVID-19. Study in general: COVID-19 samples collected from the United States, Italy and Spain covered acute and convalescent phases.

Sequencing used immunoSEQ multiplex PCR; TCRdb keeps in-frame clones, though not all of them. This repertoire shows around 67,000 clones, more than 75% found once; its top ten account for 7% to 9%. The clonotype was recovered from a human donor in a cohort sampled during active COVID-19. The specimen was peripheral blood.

The CDR3 sequence: CASSAQHGGIGTYEQYF. The CDR3 DNA sequence: TGTGCCAGCAGCGCACAACACGGGGGGATTGGGACCTACGAGCAGTACTTC. This chain uses TRBV11-2 with TRBJ2-7; 7 bases line up with TRBD2. Trimming cost V 5 bases and J 2 bases; bases outside gene matches: 15. The CDR3 has 17 amino acids. The germline CDR1 and CDR2 sequences are SGHAT and FQNNGV.